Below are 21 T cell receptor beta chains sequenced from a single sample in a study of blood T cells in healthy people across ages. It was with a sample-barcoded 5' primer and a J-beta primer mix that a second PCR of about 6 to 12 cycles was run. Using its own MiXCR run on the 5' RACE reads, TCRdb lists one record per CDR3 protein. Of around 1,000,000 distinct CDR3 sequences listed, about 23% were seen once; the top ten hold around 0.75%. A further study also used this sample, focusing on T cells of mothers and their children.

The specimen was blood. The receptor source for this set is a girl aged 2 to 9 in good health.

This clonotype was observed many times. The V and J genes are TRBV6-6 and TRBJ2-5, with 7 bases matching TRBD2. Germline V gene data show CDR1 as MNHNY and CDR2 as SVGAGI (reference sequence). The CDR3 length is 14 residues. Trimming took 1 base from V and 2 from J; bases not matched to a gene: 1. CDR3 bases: TGTGCCAGCAGTTACTTGGGACTACAAGAGACCCAGTACTTC. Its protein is CASSYLGLQETQYF.

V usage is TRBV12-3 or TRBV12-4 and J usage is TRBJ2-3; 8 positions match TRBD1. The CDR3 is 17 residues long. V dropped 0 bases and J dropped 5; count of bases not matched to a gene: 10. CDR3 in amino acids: CASSLAGFGQGIDTQYF. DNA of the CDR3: TGTGCCAGCAGTTTAGCCGGTTTCGGACAGGGTATAGATACGCAGTATTTT.

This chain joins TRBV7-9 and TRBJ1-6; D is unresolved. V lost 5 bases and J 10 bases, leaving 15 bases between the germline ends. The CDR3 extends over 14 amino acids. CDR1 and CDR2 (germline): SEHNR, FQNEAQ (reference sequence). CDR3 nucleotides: TGTGCCAGCAGCCGGCCACAAGGAGGCTCACCCCTCCACTTT. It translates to CASSRPQGGSPLHF. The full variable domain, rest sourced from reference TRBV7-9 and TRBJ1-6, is DTGVSQNPRHKITKRGQNVTFRCDPISEHNRLYWYRQTLGQGPEFLTYFQNEAQLEKSRLLSDRFSAERPKGSFSTLEIQRTEQGDSAMYLCASSRPQGGSPLHFGNGTRLTVT.

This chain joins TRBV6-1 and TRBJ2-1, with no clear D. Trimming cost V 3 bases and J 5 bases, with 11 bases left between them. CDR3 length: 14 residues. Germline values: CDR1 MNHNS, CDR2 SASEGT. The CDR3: CASSDLGFNNEQFF. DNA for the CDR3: TGTGCCAGCAGTGATTTGGGGTTCAACAATGAGCAGTTCTTC.

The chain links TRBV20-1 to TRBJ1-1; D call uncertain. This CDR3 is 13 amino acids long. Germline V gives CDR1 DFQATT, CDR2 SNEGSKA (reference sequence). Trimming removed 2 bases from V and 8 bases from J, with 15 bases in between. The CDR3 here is CSARSPRTIEAFF. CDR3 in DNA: TGCAGTGCTAGAAGCCCTAGGACGATAGAAGCTTTCTTT.

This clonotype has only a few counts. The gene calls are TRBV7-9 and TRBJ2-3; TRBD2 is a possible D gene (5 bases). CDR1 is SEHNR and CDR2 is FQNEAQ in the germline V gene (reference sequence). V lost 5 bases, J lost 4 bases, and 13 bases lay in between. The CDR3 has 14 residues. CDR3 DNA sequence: TGTGCCAGCAGCCAAACTAGTCCGGCAGATACGCAGTATTTT. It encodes CASSQTSPADTQYF.

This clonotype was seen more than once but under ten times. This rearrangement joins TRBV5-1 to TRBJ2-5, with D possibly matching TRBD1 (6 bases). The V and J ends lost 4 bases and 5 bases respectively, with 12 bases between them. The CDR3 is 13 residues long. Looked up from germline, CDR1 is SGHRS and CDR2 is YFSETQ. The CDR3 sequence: CASSPGQWETQYF. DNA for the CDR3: TGCGCCAGCAGCCCTGGACAGTGGGAGACCCAGTACTTC. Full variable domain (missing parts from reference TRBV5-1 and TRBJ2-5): KAGVTQTPRYLIKTRGQQVTLSCSPISGHRSVSWYQQTPGQGLQFLFEYFSETQRNKGNFPGRFSGRQFSNSRSEMNVSTLELGDSALYLCASSPGQWETQYFGPGTRLLVL.

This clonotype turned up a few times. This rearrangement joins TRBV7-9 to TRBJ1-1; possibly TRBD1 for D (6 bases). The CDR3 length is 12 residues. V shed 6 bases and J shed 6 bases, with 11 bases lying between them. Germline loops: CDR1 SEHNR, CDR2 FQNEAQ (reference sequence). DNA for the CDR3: TGTGCCAGCAGGCCAGGGGTCGCTGAAGCTTTCTTT. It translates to CASRPGVAEAFF.

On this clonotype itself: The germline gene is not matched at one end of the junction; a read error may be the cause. The CDR3 bases are TGTGCTAGCAGCCTGGGGATAGGGGGCGCCGACGGGGAGCTGTTTTTT. Protein product: CASSLGIGGADGELFF. V is TRBV7-7 and J is TRBJ2-2, with TRBD1 matching 7 bases. The CDR3 covers 16 residues. Germline V gene sequence: CDR1 SSHAT, CDR2 FNYEAQ (reference sequence). Together with reference TRBV7-7 and TRBJ2-2, the CDR3 gives the full variable domain: GAGVSQSPRYKVTKRGQDVTLRCDPISSHATLYWYQQALGQGPEFLTYFNYEAQPDKSGLPSDRFSAERPEGSISTLTIQRTEQRDSAMYRCASSLGIGGADGELFFGEGSRLTVL.

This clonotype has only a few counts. The CDR3 loop is CSVSRSETQYF. CDR3 DNA: TGCAGCGTTAGTCGGTCCGAGACCCAGTACTTC. This chain connects TRBV29-1 to TRBJ2-5; D gene unclear. The CDR3 runs 11 residues. The V end lost 5 bases, the J end lost 5 bases, and 9 bases lay between the germline ends. Germline V gene lookup returns CDR1 SQVTM and CDR2 ANQGSEA.

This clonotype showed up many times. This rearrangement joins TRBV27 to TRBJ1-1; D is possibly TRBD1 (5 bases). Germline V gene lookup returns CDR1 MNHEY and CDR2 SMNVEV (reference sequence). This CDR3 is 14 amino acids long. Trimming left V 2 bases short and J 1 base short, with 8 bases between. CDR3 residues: CASSLLGGNTEAFF. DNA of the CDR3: TGTGCCAGCAGTTTACTCGGGGGGAACACTGAAGCTTTCTTT.

The CDR3: CASSSTPIYRAETQYF. The CDR3 DNA reads TGCGCCAGCAGCTCGACCCCTATTTACAGGGCGGAGACCCAGTACTTC. The chain uses TRBV5-1 and TRBJ2-5, with a possible D match to TRBD1 (6 bases). The CDR3 runs 16 residues. V lost 3 bases to trimming and J lost 5 bases, with 20 bases between them. Per germline, CDR1 SGHRS and CDR2 YFSETQ.

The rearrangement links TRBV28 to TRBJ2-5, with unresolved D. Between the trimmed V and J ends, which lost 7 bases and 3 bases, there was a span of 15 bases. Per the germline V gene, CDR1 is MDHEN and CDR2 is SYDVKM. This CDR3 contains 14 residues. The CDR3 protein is CASNYRGNEETQYF. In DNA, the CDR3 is TGTGCCAGCAATTACCGCGGTAATGAAGAGACCCAGTACTTC. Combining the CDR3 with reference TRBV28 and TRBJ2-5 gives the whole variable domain DVKVTQSSRYLVKRTGEKVFLECVQDMDHENMFWYRQDPGLGLRLIYFSYDVKMKEKGDIPEGYSVSREKKERFSLILESASTNQTSMYLCASNYRGNEETQYFGPGTRLLVL.

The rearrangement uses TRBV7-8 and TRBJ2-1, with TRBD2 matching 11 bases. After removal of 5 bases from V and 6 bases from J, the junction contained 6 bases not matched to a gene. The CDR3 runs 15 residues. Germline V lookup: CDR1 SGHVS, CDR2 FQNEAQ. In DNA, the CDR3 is TGTGCCAGCAGCGCCTTAGCGGGAGGGCTCAATGAGCAGTTCTTC. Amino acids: CASSALAGGLNEQFF.

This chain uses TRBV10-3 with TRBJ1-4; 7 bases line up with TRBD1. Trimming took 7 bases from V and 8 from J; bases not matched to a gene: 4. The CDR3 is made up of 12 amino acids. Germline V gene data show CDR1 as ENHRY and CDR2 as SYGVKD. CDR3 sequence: CAIKGQAEKLFF. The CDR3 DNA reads TGTGCCATCAAAGGACAGGCAGAAAAACTGTTTTTT.

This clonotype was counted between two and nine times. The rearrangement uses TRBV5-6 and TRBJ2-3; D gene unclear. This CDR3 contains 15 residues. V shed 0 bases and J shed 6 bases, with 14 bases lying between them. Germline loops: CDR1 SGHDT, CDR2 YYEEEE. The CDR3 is CASSLAAAGPDTQYF. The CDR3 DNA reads TGTGCCAGCAGCTTGGCGGCTGCCGGTCCGGATACGCAGTATTTT.

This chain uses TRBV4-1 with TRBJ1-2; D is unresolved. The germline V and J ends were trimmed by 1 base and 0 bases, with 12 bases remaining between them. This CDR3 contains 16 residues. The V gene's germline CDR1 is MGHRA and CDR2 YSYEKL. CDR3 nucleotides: TGCGCCAGCAGCCAAGTGAGAGGCAGATCTAACTATGGCTACACCTTC. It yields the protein CASSQVRGRSNYGYTF.

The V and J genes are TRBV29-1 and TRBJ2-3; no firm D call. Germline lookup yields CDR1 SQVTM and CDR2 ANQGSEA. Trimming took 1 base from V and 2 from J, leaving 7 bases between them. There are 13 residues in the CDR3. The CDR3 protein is CSVEGTNTDTQYF. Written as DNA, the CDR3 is TGCAGCGTTGAAGGAACCAACACAGATACGCAGTATTTT.

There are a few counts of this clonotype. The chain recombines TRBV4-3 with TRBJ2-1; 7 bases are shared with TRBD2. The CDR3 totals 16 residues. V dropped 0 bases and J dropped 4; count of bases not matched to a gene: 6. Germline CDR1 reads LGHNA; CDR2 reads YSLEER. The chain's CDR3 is CASSQDRSGDYNEQFF. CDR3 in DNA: TGCGCCAGCAGCCAAGATCGGAGCGGGGATTACAATGAGCAGTTCTTC.

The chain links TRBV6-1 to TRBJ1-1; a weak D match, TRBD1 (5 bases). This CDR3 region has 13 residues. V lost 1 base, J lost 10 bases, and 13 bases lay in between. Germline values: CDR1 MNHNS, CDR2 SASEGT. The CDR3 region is CASSEGVVGGAFF. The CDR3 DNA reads TGTGCCAGCAGTGAAGGGGTGGTTGGGGGAGCTTTCTTT.

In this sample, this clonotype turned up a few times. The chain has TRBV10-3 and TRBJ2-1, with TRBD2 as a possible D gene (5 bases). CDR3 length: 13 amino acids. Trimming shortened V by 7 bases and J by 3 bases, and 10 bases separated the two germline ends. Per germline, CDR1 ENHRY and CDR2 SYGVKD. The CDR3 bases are TGTGCCATCAAGGACGAGGGCTACAATGAGCAGTTCTTC. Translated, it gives CAIKDEGYNEQFF.